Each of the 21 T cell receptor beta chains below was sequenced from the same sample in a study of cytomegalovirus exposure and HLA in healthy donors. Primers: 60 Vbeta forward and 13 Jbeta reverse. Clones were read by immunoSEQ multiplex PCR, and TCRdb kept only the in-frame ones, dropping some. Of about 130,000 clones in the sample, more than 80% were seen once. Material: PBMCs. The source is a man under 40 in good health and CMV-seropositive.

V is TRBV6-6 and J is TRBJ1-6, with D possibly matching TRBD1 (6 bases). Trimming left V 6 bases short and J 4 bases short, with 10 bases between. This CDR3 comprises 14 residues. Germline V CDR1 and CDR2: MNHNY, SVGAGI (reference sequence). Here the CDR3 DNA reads TGTGCCAGCAGGGGGGCTGTTTATAATTCACCCCTCCACTTT. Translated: CASRGAVYNSPLHF.

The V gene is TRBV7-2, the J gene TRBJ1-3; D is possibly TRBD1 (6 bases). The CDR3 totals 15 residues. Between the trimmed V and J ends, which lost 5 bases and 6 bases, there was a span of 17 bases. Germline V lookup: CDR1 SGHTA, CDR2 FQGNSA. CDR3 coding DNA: TGTGCCAGCAGCACGTTGCGGACAGTTGAAAACACCATATATTTT. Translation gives CASSTLRTVENTIYF.

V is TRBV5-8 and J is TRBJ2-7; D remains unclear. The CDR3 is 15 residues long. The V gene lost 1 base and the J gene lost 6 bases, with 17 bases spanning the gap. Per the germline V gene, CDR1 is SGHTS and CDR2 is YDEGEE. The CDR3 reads CASSLNARRLSEQYF. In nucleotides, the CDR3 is TGTGCCAGCAGCTTGAACGCTAGACGCCTGAGCGAGCAGTACTTC.

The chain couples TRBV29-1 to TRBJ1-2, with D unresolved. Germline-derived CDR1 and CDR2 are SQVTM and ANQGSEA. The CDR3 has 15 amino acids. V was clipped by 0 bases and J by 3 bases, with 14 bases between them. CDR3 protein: CSVEDGVRTHYGYTF. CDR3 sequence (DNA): TGCAGCGTTGAAGATGGAGTCAGAACTCACTATGGCTACACCTTC.

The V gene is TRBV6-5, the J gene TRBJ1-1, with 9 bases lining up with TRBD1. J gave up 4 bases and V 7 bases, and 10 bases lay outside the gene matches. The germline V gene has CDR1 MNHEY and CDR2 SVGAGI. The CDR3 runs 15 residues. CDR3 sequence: CASTHVTGGATEAFF. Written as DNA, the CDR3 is TGTGCCAGCACCCACGTGACAGGGGGAGCCACTGAAGCTTTCTTT.

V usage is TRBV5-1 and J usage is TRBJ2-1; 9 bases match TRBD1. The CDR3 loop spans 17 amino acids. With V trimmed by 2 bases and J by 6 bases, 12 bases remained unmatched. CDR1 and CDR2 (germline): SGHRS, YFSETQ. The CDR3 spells CASSLKPNRDRANEQFF. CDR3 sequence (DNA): TGCGCCAGCAGCTTAAAACCGAACCGGGACAGGGCCAATGAGCAGTTCTTC.

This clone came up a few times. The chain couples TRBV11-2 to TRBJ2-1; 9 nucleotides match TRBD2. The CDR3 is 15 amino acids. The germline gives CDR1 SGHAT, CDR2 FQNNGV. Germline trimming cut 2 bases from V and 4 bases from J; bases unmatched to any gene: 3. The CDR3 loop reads CASSLRRGGYNEQFF. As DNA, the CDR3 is TGTGCCAGCAGCTTAAGGCGGGGGGGTTACAATGAGCAGTTCTTC.

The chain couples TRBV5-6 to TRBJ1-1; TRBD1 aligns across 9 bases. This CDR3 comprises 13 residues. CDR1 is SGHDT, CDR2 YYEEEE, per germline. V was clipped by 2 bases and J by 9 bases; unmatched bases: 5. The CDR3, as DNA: TGTGCCAGCAGCTTAGAGGACAGGGGAAAAGCTTTCTTT. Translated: CASSLEDRGKAFF.

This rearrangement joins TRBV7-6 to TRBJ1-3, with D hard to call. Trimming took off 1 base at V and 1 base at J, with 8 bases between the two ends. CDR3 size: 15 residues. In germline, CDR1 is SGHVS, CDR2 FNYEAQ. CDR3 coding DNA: TGTGCCAGCAGCTTAGGTTCGAGTTCTGGAAACACCATATATTTT. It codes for CASSLGSSSGNTIYF.

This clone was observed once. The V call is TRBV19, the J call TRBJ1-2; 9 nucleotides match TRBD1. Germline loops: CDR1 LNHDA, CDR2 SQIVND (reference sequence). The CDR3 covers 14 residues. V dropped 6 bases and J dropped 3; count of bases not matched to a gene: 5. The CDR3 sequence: CASRTGQGDYGYTF. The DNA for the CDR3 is TGTGCCAGTAGGACGGGACAGGGTGACTATGGCTACACCTTC.

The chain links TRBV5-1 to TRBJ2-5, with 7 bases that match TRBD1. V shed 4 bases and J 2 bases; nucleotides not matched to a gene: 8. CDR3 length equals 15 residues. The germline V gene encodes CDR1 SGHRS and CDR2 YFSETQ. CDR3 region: CASSPGQLKQETQYF. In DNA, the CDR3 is TGCGCCAGCAGCCCGGGACAGTTGAAACAAGAGACCCAGTACTTC.

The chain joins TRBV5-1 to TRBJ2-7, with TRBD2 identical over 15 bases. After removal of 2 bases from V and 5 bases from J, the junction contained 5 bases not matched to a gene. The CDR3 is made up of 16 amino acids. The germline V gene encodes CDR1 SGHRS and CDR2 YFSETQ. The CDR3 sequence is CASSLLWTSGGDEQYF. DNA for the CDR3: TGCGCCAGCAGCTTACTCTGGACTAGCGGGGGGGACGAGCAGTACTTC.

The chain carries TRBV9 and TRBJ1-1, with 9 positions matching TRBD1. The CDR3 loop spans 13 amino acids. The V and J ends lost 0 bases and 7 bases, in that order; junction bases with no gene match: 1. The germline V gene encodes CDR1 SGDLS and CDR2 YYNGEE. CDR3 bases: TGTGCCAGCAGCGTAGGGGGACAGGGTGAAGCTTTCTTT. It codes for CASSVGGQGEAFF.

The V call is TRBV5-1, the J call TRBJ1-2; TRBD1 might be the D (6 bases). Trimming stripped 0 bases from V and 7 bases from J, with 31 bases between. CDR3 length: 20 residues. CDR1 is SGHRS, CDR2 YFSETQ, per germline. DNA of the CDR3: TGCGCCAGCAGCTTGGCGGACAAATATCAACCGGACAGTATAACCTCTGGCTACACCTTC. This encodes CASSLADKYQPDSITSGYTF.

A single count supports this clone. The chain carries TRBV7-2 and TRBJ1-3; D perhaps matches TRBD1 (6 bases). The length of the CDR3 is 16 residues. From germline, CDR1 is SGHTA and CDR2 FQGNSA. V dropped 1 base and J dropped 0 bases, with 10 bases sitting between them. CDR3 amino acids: CASSLVTGSSGNTIYF. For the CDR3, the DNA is TGTGCCAGCAGCTTAGTCACAGGGAGCTCTGGAAACACCATATATTTT.

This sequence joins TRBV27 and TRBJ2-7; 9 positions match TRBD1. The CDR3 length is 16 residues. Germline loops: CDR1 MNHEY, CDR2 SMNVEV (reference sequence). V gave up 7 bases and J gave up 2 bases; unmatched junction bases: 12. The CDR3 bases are TGTGCCAGCAAAAGGGACAGACAGGGGGACGCCTACGAGCAGTACTTC. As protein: CASKRDRQGDAYEQYF.

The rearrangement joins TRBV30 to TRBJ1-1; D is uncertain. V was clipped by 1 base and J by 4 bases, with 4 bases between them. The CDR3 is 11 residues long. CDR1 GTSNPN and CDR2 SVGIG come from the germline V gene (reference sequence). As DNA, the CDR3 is TGTGCCTGGAGTGACGGCACTGAAGCTTTCTTT. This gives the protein CAWSDGTEAFF.

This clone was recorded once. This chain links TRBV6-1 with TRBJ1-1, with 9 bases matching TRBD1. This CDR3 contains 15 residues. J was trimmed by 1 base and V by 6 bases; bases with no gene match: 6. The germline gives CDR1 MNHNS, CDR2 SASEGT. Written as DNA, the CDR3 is TGTGCCAGCAGCCCGGGACAGGGATGGAACACTGAAGCTTTCTTT. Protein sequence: CASSPGQGWNTEAFF.

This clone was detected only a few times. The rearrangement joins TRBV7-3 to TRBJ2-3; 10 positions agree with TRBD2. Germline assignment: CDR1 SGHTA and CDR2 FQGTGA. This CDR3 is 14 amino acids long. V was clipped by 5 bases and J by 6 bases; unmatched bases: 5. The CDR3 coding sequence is TGTGCCAGCAGCCGTAGCGGGGGGTTTGATACGCAGTATTTT. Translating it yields CASSRSGGFDTQYF.

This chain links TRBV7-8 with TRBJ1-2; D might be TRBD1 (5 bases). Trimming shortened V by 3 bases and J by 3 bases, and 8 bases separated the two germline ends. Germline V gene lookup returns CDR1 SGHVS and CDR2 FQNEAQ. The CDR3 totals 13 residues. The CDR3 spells CASSFDSYYGYTF. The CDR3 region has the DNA TGTGCCAGCAGCTTTGACAGCTACTATGGCTACACCTTC.

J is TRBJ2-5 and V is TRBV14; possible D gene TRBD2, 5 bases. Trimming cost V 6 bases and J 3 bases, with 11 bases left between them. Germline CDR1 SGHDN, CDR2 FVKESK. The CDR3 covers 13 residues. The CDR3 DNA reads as TGTGCCAGCAGACGAGGGAGCGAAGAGACCCAGTACTTC. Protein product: CASRRGSEETQYF.